The clone carrying this T cell receptor (beta chain) has ten or more counts. The antigen is unknown. These data are taken from a study of T cells after yellow fever vaccination. Overall study context: Some fractions had low cell numbers, and these were prepared with SMART-Seq v4 Ultra Low Input. Study-wide points: Only a small proportion of the clonotypes turned up in both the CD4 and the CD8 compartments, likely arising from convergent recombination. Once the booster was given, most primary-vaccination clones reappeared, at approximately 97% for CD4 and 85% to 90% for CD8.

This CDR3 comprises 13 residues. The germline CDR1 and CDR2 sequences are SQVTM and ANQGSEA. Trimming removed 0 bases at V and 8 bases at J, with 11 bases between. Production of TCR cDNA was by 5'RACE template switching, which also added a universal primer site and UMIs. MiXCR was run by TCRdb on the 5' RACE reads, yielding one entry per CDR3 protein. The sample contains 100,000 to 150,000 distinct CDR3 sequences, about 8.8% of which appear only once. This specimen was CD8+ T cells sorted from PBMCs, taken on the day of the yellow fever booster vaccination. This chain uses TRBV29-1 with TRBJ2-4; TRBD2 is a possible D gene (6 bases). The source of this sequence is a man aged 18 to 30 who received the YFV17D yellow fever vaccine. CDR3 amino acids: CSVEEKGRYIQYF. The CDR3, as DNA: TGCAGCGTTGAAGAAAAGGGGAGGTACATTCAGTACTTC.